Below are 6 T cell receptor beta chains sequenced from a single sample in a study of blood T cell repertoires in COVID-19. The assay was immunoSEQ multiplex PCR, and TCRdb's table has in-frame clones only and misses some. The table shows 400,000 to 450,000 clones, with over 75% occurring only once. The specimen was peripheral blood. These receptors were obtained from a woman between 35 and 50 years old with COVID-19, enrolled during active disease.

This clone appeared once. V is TRBV19 and J is TRBJ1-5; 7 positions agree with TRBD1. J lost 4 bases, V lost 2 bases, and 2 bases had no gene match. The V gene's germline CDR1 is LNHDA and CDR2 SQIVND (reference sequence). The CDR3 is made up of 14 amino acids. CDR3 nucleotide sequence: TGTGCCAGTAGTATACCAGGGGGGAATCAGCCCCAGCATTTT. Its translation: CASSIPGGNQPQHF.

The chain joins TRBV3-1 (or the pseudogene TRBV3-2) to TRBJ2-7; a weak D match, TRBD1 (7 bases). The germline V and J ends were trimmed by 4 bases and 5 bases, with 9 bases remaining between them. Germline V gives CDR1 LGHDT, CDR2 YNNKEL (reference sequence). CDR3 size: 12 residues. The CDR3 is CASSRGTDEQYF. The CDR3 DNA follows: TGTGCCAGCAGCCGCGGGACAGACGAGCAGTACTTC.

The table lists this clone with a count of one. The chain is built from TRBV27 and TRBJ1-2; D is unresolved. V was pared by 0 bases and J by 6 bases, with 11 bases between. This CDR3 region has 14 residues. The germline CDR1 and CDR2 sequences are MNHEY and SMNVEV (reference sequence). CDR3 bases: TGTGCCAGCAGTTTATCATCAGGATCGAATGGCTACACCTTC. Translation: CASSLSSGSNGYTF.

The chain employs TRBV14 and TRBJ1-6, with no clear D. The germline V and J ends were trimmed by 4 bases and 1 base, with 5 bases remaining between them. CDR1 and CDR2 from the germline V gene are SGHDN and FVKESK. The CDR3 runs 14 residues. The CDR3 region has the DNA TGTGCCAGCAGCCCGGGGTCCTATAATTCACCCCTCCACTTT. Translating gives CASSPGSYNSPLHF.

The rearrangement links TRBV5-5 to TRBJ2-1; tentative D call: TRBD1 (6 bases). With 1 base removed from V and 5 bases from J, the gap between germline ends came to 13 bases. Germline CDR1 is SGHKS and CDR2 is YYEKEE (reference sequence). The CDR3 is 15 amino acids. CDR3 in DNA: TGTGCCAGCAGCTTGCTACAGGGTGGCCACAATGAGCAGTTCTTC. It encodes CASSLLQGGHNEQFF.

The rearrangement joins TRBV3-1 (or the pseudogene TRBV3-2) to TRBJ2-1, with 11 bases aligning to TRBD2. Losses at the gene ends were 4 bases for V and 15 bases for J; bases not matched to a gene: 8. The CDR3 has 13 residues. CDR1 and CDR2 (germline): LGHDT, YNNKEL (reference sequence). CDR3 loop: CASSLSSTSGAFF. DNA for the CDR3: TGTGCCAGCAGCCTCAGTTCGACTAGCGGGGCGTTCTTC.